This TCR beta chain was recorded in a study of blood T cell repertoires in COVID-19. Germline assignment: CDR1 SGHRS and CDR2 YFSETQ. Deletions cut 0 bases from V and 6 bases from J, with 10 bases between. There are 13 residues in the CDR3. Original data processing: Amplification from reference gene primers served as the basis for estimated nucleated cell counts. The method was immunoSEQ multiplex PCR; TCRdb's version includes in-frame clones alone and lacks a portion of them. That table is the source of V, J and clone size, and D and trimming were worked out from the DNA. The sample holds around 300,000 clones, around four fifths seen once.

The specimen sequenced was peripheral blood. This TCR was sampled from a woman aged 50 to 60 with active or convalescent COVID-19. The chain combines TRBV5-1 with TRBJ2-7; maybe TRBD1 (5 bases). Here the CDR3 reads CASSLGGTGEQYF. The CDR3 DNA follows: TGCGCCAGCAGCTTGGGAGGAACAGGCGAGCAGTACTTC.